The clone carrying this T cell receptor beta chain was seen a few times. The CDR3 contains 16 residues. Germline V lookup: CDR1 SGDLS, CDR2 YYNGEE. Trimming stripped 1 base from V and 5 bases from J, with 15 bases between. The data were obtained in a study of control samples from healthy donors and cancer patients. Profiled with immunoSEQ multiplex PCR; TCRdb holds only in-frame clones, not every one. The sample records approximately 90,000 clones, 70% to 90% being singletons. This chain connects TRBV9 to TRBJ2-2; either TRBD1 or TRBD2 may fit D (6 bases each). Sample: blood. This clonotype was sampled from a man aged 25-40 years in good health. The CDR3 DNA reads TGTGCCAGCAGCGTATTTTCCGGGGGCCGGACCGGGGAGCTGTTTTTT. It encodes CASSVFSGGRTGELFF.